This TCR beta chain stems from a study of blood T cells in healthy people across ages. This clonotype was picked up a small number of times. What it binds is not known. Findings of the study overall: Long-lived and aged donors differed, with more naive CD4+ cells and higher diversity in the long-lived.

A second PCR of roughly 7 to 11 cycles used a sample-barcoded 5' primer and a J-beta primer mix. MiXCR, run by TCRdb on the 5' RACE reads, gives a single entry per CDR3 protein. The profile shows roughly 1.5 million distinct CDR3 sequences, roughly 43% of them singletons. The receptor was derived from a woman between 18 and 29 years old in good health. Sequenced: blood.

In DNA form, the CDR3 reads TGTGCCAGCAGCCATGAAGGGAAAGAGACCCAGTACTTC. Residues: CASSHEGKETQYF. V and J are TRBV3-1 and TRBJ2-5; no firm D call. This CDR3 spans 13 amino acids. Trimming took 3 bases from V and 3 from J, leaving 8 bases between them. Germline CDR1 and CDR2: LGHDT and YNNKEL (reference sequence).